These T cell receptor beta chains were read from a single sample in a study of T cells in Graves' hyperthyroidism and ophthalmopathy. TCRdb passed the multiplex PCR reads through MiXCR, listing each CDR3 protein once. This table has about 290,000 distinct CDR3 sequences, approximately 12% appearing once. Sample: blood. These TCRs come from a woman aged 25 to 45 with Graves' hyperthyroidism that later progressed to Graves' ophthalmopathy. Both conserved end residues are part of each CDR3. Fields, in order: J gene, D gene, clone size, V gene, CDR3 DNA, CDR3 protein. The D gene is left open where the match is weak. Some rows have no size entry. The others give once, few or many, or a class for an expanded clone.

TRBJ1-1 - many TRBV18 TGTGCCAGCTCACCCTCCACTGAAGCTTTCTTT CASSPSTEAFF
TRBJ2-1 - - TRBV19 TGTGCCAGTAGTATAGAAGCTAGCGCTAACAATGAGCAGTTCTTC CASSIEASANNEQFF
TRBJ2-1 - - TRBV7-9 TGTGCCAGCATGCGGGACCCCTACAATGAGCAGTTCTTC CASMRDPYNEQFF
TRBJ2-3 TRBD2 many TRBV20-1 TGCAGTGCCGCCCCGCCCAGCGGGAGTTCTTCTTCGGATACGCAGTATTTT CSAAPPSGSSSSDTQYF
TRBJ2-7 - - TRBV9 TGTGCCAGCAGCGTAGCGGAACAGGGATGGAACGAGCAGTACTTC CASSVAEQGWNEQYF
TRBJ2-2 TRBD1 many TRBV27 TGTGCCAGCAGCGCCGTTCTCTTCCAGGGACAGAGAAACACCGGGGAGCTGTTTTTT CASSAVLFQGQRNTGELFF
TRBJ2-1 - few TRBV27 TGTGCCAGCAGTTTGAGAGTCTCCTACAATGAGCAGTTCTTC CASSLRVSYNEQFF
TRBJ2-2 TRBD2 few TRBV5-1 TGCGCCAGCAGCGGGGGACTAGCGGGGGTAACCGGGGAGCTGTTTTTT CASSGGLAGVTGELFF
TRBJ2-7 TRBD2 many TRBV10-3 TGTGCCATCAGCTTGGGACTAGCGGGAGGTAGTGAGCAGTACTTC CAISLGLAGGSEQYF
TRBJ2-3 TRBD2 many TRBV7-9 TGTGCCAGCAGCTTACCCTTACTAGCGGATAGCACAGATACGCAGTATTTT CASSLPLLADSTDTQYF
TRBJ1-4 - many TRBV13 TGTGCCAGCAGCCTGAAACCAGCCGCAACTAATGAAAAACTGTTTTTT CASSLKPAATNEKLFF
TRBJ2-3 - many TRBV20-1 TGCAGTGCGAGATGGGACACGCAGTATTTT CSARWDTQYF
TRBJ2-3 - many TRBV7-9 TGTGCCAGCAGCGGGTCACTAGGGTGGCGAGATACGCAGTATTTT CASSGSLGWRDTQYF
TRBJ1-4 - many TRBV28 TGTGCCAGCAGTTGGGGAAGGACTTTTCCGATATCTGAAAAACTGTTTTTT CASSWGRTFPISEKLFF
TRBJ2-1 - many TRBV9 TGTGCCAGCAGCGCCGGGGCCGGGGGCAATGAGCAGTTCTTC CASSAGAGGNEQFF
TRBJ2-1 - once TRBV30 TGTGCCTGGAGTGTACGCCCGGACAGCTCCTACAATGAGCAGTTCTTC CAWSVRPDSSYNEQFF
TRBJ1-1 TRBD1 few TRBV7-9 TGTGCCAGCAGCCCTAGGACAGGGGCGTCGGACACTGAAGCTTTCTTT CASSPRTGASDTEAFF
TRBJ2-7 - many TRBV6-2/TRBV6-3 TGTGCCAGCAGTTACGGTCCGTTTCCCTACGAGCAGTACTTC CASSYGPFPYEQYF
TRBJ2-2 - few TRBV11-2 TGTGCCAGCAGCAAACCCCTAGAGAACACCGGGGAGCTGTTTTTT CASSKPLENTGELFF
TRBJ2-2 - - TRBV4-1 TGCGCCAGCAGCCAAAGTGTAAGGGGATCCGGGGAGCTGTTTTTT CASSQSVRGSGELFF
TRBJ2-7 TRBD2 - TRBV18 TGTGCCAGCTCACCACGGAACGGGAGGACCTACTCCTACGAGCAGTACTTC CASSPRNGRTYSYEQYF
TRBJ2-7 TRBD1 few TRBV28 TGTGCCAGCAGTAGTCCGGGACAGGGGGCGCGGGGGGGCTACGAGCAGTACTTC CASSSPGQGARGGYEQYF